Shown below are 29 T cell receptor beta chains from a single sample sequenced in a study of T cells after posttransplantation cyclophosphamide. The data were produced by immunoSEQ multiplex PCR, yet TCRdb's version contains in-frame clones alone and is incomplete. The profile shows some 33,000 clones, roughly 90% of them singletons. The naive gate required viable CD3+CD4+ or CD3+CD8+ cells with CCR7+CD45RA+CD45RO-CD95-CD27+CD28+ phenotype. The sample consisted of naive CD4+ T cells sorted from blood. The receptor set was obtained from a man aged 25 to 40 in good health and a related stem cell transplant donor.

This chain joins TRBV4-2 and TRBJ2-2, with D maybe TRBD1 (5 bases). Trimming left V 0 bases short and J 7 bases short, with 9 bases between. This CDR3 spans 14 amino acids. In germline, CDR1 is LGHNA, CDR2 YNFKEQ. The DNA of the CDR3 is TGTGCCAGCAGCCAAGATAGGGGTCTCGGGGAGCTGTTTTTT. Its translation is CASSQDRGLGELFF.

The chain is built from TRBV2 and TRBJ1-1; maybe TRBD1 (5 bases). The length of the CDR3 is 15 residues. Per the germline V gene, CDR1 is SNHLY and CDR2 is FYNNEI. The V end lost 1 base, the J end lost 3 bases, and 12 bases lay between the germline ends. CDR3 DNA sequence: TGTGCCAGCAGTGAAGGGCCAGGGTTATACACTGAAGCTTTCTTT. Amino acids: CASSEGPGLYTEAFF. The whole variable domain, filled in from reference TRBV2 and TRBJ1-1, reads EPEVTQTPSHQVTQMGQEVILRCVPISNHLYFYWYRQILGQKVEFLVSFYNNEISEKSEIFDDQFSVERPDGSNFTLKIRSTKLEDSAMYFCASSEGPGLYTEAFFGQGTRLTVV.

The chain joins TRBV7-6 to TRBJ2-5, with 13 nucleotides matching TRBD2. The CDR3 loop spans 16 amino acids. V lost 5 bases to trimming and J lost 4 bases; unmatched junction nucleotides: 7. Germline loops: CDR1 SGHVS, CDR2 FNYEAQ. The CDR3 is CASSPRTSGGGETQYF. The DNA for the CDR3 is TGTGCCAGCAGCCCCCGGACTAGCGGGGGAGGAGAGACCCAGTACTTC.

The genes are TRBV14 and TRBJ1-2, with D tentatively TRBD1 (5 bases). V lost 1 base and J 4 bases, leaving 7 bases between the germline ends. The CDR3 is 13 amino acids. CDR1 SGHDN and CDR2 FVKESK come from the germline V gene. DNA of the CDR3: TGTGCCAGCAGCCAAGTTAGGGGCTATGGCTACACCTTC. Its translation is CASSQVRGYGYTF.

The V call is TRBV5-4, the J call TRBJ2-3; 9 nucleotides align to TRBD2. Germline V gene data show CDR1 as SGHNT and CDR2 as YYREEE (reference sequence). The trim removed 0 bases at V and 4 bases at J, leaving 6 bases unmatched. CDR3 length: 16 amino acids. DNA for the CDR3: TGTGCCAGCAGCTTGGCCGGGCGGGGGGGCTCAGATACGCAGTATTTT. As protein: CASSLAGRGGSDTQYF.

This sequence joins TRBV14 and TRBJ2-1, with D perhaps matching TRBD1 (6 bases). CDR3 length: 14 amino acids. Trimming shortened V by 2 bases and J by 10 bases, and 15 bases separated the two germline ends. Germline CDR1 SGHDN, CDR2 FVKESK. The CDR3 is CASSQTIPGTEQFF. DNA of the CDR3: TGTGCCAGCAGCCAAACAATCCCCGGGACAGAGCAGTTCTTC.

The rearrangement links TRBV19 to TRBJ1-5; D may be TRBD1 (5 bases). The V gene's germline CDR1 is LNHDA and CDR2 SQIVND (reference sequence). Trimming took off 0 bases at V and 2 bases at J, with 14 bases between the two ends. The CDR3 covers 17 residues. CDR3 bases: TGTGCCAGTAGTATAGATGAGGCAGGGATGGGCAATCAGCCCCAGCATTTT. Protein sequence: CASSIDEAGMGNQPQHF.

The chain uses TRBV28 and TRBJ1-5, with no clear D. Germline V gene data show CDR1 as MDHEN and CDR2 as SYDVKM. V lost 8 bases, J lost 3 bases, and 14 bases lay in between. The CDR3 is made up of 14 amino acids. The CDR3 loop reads CASSLASDNQPQHF. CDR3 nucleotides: TGTGCCAGCTCCTTGGCCAGCGACAATCAGCCCCAGCATTTT.

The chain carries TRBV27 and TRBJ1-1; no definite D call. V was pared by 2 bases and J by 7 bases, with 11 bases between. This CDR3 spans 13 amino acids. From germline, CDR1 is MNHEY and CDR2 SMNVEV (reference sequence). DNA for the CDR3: TGTGCCAGCAGTTTAAGGGAGGGTGATGAAGCTTTCTTT. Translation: CASSLREGDEAFF.

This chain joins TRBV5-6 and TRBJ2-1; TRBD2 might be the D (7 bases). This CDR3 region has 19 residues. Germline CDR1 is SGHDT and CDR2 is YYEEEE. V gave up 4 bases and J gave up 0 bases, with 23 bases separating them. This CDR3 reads CASSPRGAQTPSSYNEQFF. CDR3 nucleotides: TGTGCCAGCAGCCCCCGGGGGGCCCAGACCCCGAGCTCCTACAATGAGCAGTTCTTC.

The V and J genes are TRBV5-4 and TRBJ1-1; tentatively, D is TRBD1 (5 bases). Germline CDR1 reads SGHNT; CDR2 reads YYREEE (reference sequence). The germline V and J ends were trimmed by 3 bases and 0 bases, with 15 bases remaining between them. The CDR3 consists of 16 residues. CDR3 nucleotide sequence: TGTGCCAGCAGCTCAGGGCAGGGAGGGATGAACACTGAAGCTTTCTTT. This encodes CASSSGQGGMNTEAFF. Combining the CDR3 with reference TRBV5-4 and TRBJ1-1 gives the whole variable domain ETGVTQSPTHLIKTRGQQVTLRCSSQSGHNTVSWYQQALGQGPQFIFQYYREEENGRGNFPPRFSGLQFPNYSSELNVNALELDDSALYLCASSSGQGGMNTEAFFGQGTRLTVV.

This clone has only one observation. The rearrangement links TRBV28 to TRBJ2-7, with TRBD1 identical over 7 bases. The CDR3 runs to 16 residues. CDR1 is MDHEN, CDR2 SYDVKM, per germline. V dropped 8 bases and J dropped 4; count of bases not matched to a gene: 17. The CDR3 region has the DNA TGTGCCAGCGGGCGAGAGGGGGCGCAGGATTGGTACGAGCAGTACTTC. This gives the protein CASGREGAQDWYEQYF.

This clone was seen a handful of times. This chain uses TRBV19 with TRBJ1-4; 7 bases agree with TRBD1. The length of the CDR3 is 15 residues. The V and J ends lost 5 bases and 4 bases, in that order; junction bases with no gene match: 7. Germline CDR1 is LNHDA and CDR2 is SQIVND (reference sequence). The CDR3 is CASSDHGTVNEKLFF. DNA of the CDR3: TGTGCCAGTAGTGACCACGGGACAGTTAATGAAAAACTGTTTTTT.

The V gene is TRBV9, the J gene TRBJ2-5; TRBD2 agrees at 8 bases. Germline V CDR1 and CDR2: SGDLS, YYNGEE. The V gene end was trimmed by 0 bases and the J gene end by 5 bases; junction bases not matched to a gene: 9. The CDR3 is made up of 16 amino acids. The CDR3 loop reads CASSVGKRGLRETQYF. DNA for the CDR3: TGTGCCAGCAGCGTAGGAAAGCGGGGGCTCCGGGAGACCCAGTACTTC.

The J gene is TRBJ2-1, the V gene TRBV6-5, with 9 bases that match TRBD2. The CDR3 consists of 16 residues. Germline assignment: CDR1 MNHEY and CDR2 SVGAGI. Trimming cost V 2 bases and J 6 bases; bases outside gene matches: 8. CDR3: CASSYAGLAGTNEQFF. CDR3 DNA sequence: TGTGCCAGCAGTTACGCCGGGCTAGCGGGGACCAATGAGCAGTTCTTC.

CDR3 protein: CASSEAPMETQYF. CDR3 sequence (DNA): TGTGCCAGCAGTGAAGCTCCAATGGAGACCCAGTACTTC. The chain couples TRBV6-1 to TRBJ2-5, with D hard to call. Per germline, CDR1 MNHNS and CDR2 SASEGT. The CDR3 extends over 13 amino acids. The V gene lost 0 bases and the J gene lost 5 bases, with 7 bases spanning the gap.

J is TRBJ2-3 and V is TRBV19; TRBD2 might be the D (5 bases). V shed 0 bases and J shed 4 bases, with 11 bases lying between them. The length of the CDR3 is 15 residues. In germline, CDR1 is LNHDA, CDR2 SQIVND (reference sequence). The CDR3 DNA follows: TGTGCCAGTAGTATAGATGGAGGTAGATCAGATACGCAGTATTTT. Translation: CASSIDGGRSDTQYF.

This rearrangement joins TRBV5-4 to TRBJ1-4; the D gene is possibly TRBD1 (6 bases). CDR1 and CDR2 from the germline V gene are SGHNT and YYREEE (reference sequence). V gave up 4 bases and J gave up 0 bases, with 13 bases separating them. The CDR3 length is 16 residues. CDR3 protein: CASSPGQPSTNEKLFF. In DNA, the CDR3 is TGTGCCAGCAGCCCCGGACAGCCTTCAACTAATGAAAAACTGTTTTTT.

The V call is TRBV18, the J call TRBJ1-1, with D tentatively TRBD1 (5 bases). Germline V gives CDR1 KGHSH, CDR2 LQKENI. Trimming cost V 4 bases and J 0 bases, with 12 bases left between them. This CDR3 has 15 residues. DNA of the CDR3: TGTGCCAGCTCACAACCGGGACTGCTGAACACTGAAGCTTTCTTT. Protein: CASSQPGLLNTEAFF. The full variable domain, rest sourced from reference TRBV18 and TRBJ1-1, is NAGVMQNPRHLVRRRGQEARLRCSPMKGHSHVYWYRQLPEEGLKFMVYLQKENIIDESGMPKERFSAEFPKEGPSILRIQQVVRGDSAAYFCASSQPGLLNTEAFFGQGTRLTVV.

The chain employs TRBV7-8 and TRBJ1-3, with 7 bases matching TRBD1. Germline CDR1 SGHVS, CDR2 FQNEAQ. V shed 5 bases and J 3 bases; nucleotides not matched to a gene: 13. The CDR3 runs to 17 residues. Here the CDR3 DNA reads TGTGCCAGCAGCCCGGACAGGCACAGGCGCGTTGGAAACACCATATATTTT. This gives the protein CASSPDRHRRVGNTIYF. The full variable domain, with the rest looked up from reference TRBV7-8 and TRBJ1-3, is GAGVSQSPRYKVAKRGQDVALRCDPISGHVSLFWYQQALGQGPEFLTYFQNEAQLDKSGLPSDRFFAERPEGSVSTLKIQRTQQEDSAVYLCASSPDRHRRVGNTIYFGEGSWLTVV.

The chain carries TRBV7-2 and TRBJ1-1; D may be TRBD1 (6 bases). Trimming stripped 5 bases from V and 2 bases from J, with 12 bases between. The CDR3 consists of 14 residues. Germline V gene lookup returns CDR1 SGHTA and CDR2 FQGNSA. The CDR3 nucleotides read TGTGCCAGCAGCCCCGACAGGATTAACACTGAAGCTTTCTTT. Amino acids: CASSPDRINTEAFF.

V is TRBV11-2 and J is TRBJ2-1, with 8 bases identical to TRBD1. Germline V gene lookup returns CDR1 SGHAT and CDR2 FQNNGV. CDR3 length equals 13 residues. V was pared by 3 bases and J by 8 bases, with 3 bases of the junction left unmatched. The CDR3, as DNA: TGTGCCAGCAGCTTGGACAGGGACCATGAGCAGTTCTTC. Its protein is CASSLDRDHEQFF. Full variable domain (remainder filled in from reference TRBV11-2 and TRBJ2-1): EAGVAQSPRYKIIEKRQSVAFWCNPISGHATLYWYQQILGQGPKLLIQFQNNGVVDDSQLPKDRFSAERLKGVDSTLKIQPAKLEDSAVYLCASSLDRDHEQFFGPGTRLTVL.

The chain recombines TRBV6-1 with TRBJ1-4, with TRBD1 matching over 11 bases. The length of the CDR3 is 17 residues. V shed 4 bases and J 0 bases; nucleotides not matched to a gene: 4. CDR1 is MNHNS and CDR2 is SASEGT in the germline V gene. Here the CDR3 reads CASSVGQGGSTNEKLFF. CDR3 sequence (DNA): TGTGCCAGCAGTGTGGGACAGGGGGGGTCAACTAATGAAAAACTGTTTTTT.

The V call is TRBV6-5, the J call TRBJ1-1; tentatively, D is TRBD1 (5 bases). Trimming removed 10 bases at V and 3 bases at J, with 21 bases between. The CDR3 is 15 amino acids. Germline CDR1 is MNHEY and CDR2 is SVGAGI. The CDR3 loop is CAIYSGGIGDTEAFF. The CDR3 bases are TGTGCCATCTACAGCGGGGGTATAGGCGACACTGAAGCTTTCTTT.

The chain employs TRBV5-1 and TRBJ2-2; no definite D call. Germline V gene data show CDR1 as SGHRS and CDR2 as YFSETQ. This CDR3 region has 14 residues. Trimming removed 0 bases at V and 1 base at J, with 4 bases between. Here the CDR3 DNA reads TGCGCCAGCAGCTTGGCCGGGAACACCGGGGAGCTGTTTTTT. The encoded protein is CASSLAGNTGELFF.

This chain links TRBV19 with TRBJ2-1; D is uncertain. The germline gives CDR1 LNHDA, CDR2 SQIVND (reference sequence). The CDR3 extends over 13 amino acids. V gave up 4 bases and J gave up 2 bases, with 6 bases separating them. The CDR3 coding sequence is TGTGCCAGTAGTAGCGGAGCCTACAATGAGCAGTTCTTC. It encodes CASSSGAYNEQFF.

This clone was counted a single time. The CDR3, as DNA: TGTGCCAGCAGCCAGAGGGGGCTAGCGGGCAGAGAGACCCAGTACTTC. Protein product: CASSQRGLAGRETQYF. The chain couples TRBV7-2 to TRBJ2-5; perhaps TRBD2 as D (8 bases). CDR1 SGHTA and CDR2 FQGNSA come from the germline V gene. The V end was cut by 5 bases, the J end by 4 bases, with 20 bases between. The CDR3 length is 16 residues.

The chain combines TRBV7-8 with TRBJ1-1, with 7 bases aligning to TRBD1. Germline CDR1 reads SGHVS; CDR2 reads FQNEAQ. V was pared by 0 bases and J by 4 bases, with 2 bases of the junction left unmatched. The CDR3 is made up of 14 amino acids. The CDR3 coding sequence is TGTGCCAGCAGCTTAGCCCCAGGGGGCACTGAAGCTTTCTTT. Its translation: CASSLAPGGTEAFF.

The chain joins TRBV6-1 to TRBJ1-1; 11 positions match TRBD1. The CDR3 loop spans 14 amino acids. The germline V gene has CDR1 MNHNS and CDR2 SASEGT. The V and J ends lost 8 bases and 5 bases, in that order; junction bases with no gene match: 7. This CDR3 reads CASRLDRGRTEAFF. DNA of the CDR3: TGTGCCAGCCGACTGGACAGGGGGCGGACTGAAGCTTTCTTT.